This T cell receptor (beta chain) was sequenced for a study of cytotoxic CD8 clonotypes in ibrutinib-treated CLL. The junction had 11 bases not matched to a gene; V was cut back by 0 bases and J by 4 bases. This CDR3 is built from 17 residues. CDR1 LGHNA and CDR2 YSLEER come from the germline V gene. Here immunoSEQ multiplex PCR was the method, and the copy in TCRdb shows in-frame clones only, minus some. The repertoire holds nearly 300,000 clones, roughly 76% seen once, with about 5.3% in the top ten. V gene TRBV4-3 combines with J gene TRBJ2-5, with 7 positions matching TRBD2. The source of this sequence is a human donor with chronic lymphocytic leukemia. The sample here was PBMCs, taken at disease progression, from a patient treated with ibrutinib. The CDR3 loop is CASSQDLGGSGRETQYF. The CDR3 nucleotides read TGCGCCAGCAGCCAAGATCTGGGCGGGAGCGGTAGAGAGACCCAGTACTTC.